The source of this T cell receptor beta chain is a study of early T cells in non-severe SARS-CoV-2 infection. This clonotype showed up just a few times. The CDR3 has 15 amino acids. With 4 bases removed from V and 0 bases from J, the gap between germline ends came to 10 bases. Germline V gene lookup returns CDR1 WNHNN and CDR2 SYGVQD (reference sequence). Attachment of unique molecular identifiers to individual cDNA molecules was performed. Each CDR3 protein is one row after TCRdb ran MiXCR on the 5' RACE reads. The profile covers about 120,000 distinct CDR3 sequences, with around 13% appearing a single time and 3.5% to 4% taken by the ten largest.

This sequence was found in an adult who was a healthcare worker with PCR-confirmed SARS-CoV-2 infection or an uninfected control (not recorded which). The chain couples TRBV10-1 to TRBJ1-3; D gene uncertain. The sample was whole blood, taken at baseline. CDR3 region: CASSVNELSGNTIYF. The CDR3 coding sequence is TGCGCCAGCAGTGTAAACGAGCTCTCTGGAAACACCATATATTTT.